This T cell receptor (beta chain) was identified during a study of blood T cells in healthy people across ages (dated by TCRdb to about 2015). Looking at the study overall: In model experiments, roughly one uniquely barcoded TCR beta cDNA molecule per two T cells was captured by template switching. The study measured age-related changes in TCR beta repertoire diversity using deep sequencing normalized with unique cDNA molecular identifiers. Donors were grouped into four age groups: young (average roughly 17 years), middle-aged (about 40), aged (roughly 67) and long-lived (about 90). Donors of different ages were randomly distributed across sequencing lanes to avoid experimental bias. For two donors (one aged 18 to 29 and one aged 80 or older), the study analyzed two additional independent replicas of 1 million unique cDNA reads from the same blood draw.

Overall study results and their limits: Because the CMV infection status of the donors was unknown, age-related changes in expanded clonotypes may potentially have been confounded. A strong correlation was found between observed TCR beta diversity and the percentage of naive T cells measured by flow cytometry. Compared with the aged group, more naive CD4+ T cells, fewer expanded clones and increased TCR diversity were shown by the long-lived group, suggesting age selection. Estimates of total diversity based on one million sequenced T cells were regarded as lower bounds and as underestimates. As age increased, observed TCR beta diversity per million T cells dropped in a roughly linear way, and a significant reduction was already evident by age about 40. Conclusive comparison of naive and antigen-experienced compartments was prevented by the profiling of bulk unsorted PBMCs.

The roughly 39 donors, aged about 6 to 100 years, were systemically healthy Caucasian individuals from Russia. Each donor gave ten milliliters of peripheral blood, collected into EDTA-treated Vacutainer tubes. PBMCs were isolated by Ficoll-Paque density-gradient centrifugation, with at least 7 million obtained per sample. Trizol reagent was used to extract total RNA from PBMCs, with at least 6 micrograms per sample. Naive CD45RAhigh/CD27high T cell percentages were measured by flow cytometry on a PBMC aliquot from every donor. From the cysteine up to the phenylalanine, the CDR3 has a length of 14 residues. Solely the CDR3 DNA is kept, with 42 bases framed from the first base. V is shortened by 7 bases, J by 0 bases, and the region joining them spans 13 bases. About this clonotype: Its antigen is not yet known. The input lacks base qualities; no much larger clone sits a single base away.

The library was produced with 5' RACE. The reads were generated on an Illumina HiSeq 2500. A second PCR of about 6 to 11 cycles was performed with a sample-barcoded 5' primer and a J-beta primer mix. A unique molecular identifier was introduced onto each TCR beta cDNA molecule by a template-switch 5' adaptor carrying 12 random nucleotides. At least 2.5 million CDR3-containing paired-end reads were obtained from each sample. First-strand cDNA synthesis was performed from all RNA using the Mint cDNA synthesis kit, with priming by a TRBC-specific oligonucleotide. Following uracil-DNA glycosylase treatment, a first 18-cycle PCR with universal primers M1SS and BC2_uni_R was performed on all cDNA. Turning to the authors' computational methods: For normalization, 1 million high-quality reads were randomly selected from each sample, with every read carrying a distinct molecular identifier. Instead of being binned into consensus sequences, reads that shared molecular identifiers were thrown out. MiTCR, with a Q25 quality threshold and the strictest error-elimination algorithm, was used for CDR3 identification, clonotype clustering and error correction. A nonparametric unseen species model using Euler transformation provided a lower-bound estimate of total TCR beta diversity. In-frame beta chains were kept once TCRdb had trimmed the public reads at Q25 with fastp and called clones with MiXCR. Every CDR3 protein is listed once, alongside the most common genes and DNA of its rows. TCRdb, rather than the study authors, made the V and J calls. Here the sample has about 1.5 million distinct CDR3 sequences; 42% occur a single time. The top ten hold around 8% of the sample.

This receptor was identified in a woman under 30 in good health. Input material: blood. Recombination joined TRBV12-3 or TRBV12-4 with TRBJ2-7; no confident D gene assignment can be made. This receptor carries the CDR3 CASTDDGSSYEQYF. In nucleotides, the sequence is TGTGCCAGCACCGACGATGGTAGCTCCTACGAGCAGTACTTC.